This TCR beta chain is from a study of graft-versus-host responses after intestinal transplantation. Turning to the study itself: Transplants were multivisceral, liver-intestinal, or isolated intestinal. Induction using anti-thymocyte globulin, followed by tacrolimus and steroids for about three years, was given to all recipients.

Both intraepithelial and lamina propria lymphocytes were released by processing graft tissue. This clone was picked up a small number of times. Assay used: immunoSEQ multiplex PCR; TCRdb lists only in-frame clones, some missing. The sample lists around 11,000 clones, 76% occurring once. This CDR3 contains 13 residues. V was shortened by 2 bases and J by 7 bases, with 11 bases between the two germline ends. From germline, CDR1 is SGHVS and CDR2 FNYEAQ. This sample comprised ileum tissue, obtained 23 days after intestinal transplant. The rearrangement links TRBV7-6 to TRBJ1-1, with D perhaps matching TRBD1 (6 bases). The sequence was obtained from a human patient who received an intestinal transplant, so some T cells may come from the graft donor. CDR3 sequence (DNA): TGTGCCAGCAGCTTACTGCCGGACAGTGAAGCTTTCTTT. Translation: CASSLLPDSEAFF.